This T cell receptor beta chain was observed in a study of early T cells in non-severe SARS-CoV-2 infection. Overall study: Sequenced material consisted of bulk RNA (from unsorted whole blood), and chains were unpaired.

Individual cDNA molecules each received unique molecular identifiers attached to them. TCRdb reprocessed the 5' RACE reads via MiXCR and lists one record per CDR3 protein. The repertoire holds 60,000 or so distinct CDR3 sequences, with approximately 12% as singletons. The CDR3 sequence is 17 residues long. With 5 bases removed from V and 0 bases from J, the gap between germline ends came to 17 bases. Germline assignment: CDR1 SQVTM and CDR2 ANQGSEA. This clonotype was seen repeatedly, ten times or more. What it binds is not known. Overall study results and limits: VDJdb-based matching was biased toward anti-spike CD8 responses and missed private and CD4 specificities.

Specimen: whole blood. V and J are TRBV29-1 and TRBJ2-6; D gene ambiguous. This receptor was obtained from an adult who was a healthcare worker with PCR-confirmed SARS-CoV-2 infection or an uninfected control (not recorded which). The chain's CDR3 is CSVKLGDPRSGANVLTF. CDR3 in DNA: TGCAGCGTTAAGCTTGGCGACCCCCGCTCTGGGGCCAACGTCCTGACTTTC.